The rows below give T cell receptor beta chains drawn from one sample of a study of blood T cell repertoires in COVID-19. Clones were sequenced by immunoSEQ multiplex PCR, and TCRdb holds only the in-frame ones, with some missing. The data hold a few hundred thousand clones, with 70% to 90% observed a single time. The sample taken for sequencing was peripheral blood. These receptors originate from a woman in her 30s who had recovered from COVID-19. The CDR3 runs from the conserved cysteine through the conserved F or W. D genes are given only for firm matches. The listing skips clone size in some rows; elsewhere it reads once, few, many or a size class.

j_call d_call v_call clone_size cdr3_aa cdr3_nt
TRBJ2-5 TRBD2 TRBV7-2 . CASSPLAGAKETQYF TGTGCCAGCAGCCCCCTAGCGGGGGCGAAAGAGACCCAGTACTTC
TRBJ1-6 . TRBV12-3/TRBV12-4 once CASSLFLNSPLHF TGTGCCAGCAGTTTATTTTTAAATTCACCCCTCCACTTT
TRBJ2-2 . TRBV2 . CASSEGPVPLGELFF TGTGCCAGCAGTGAAGGGCCAGTCCCCCTCGGGGAGCTGTTTTTT
TRBJ1-1 . TRBV19 . CASSTAQGRAEAFF TGTGCCAGTAGTACGGCACAGGGTCGGGCTGAAGCTTTCTTT
TRBJ1-1 . TRBV12-3/TRBV12-4 . CASKSSTEAFF TGTGCCAGCAAGAGTAGCACTGAAGCTTTCTTT
TRBJ1-1 . TRBV6-9 . CASSSKGNPKFSTEAFF TGTGCCAGCAGTAGTAAGGGGAACCCGAAGTTTAGCACTGAAGCTTTCTTT
TRBJ1-3 TRBD1 TRBV5-1 . CASSRDRGGNTIYF TGCGCCAGCAGCCGGGACAGGGGGGGAAACACCATATATTTT
TRBJ2-7 . TRBV29-1 few CSVADTDSYEQYF TGCAGCGTTGCGGACACTGACTCCTACGAGCAGTACTTC
TRBJ2-2 . TRBV14 many CASSHSKRFGPGATRELFF TGTGCCAGCAGCCATTCAAAGCGATTCGGTCCGGGAGCCACAAGGGAGCTGTTTTTT
TRBJ2-6 . TRBV4-1 . CASSQGMVGAARGANVLTF TGCGCCAGCAGCCAAGGGATGGTGGGGGCGGCACGTGGGGCCAACGTCCTGACTTTC
TRBJ1-4 . TRBV28 few CASSPVGGDEKLFF TGTGCCAGCAGTCCCGTGGGAGGAGACGAAAAACTGTTTTTT
TRBJ1-1 TRBD1 TRBV28 once CASSTGTGGLTEAFF TGTGCCAGCAGTACCGGGACAGGGGGACTCACTGAAGCTTTCTTT
TRBJ2-1 . TRBV7-3 . CASSLIRPDYNEQFF TGTGCCAGCAGCTTAATCAGGCCTGACTACAATGAGCAGTTCTTC
TRBJ2-7 TRBD1 TRBV5-5 . CASSVRQDRVSYEQYF TGTGCCAGCAGCGTCCGCCAGGACAGGGTCTCCTACGAGCAGTACTTC
TRBJ1-1 . TRBV9 . CASSQGSGTEAFF TGTGCCAGCAGCCAAGGATCAGGCACTGAAGCTTTCTTT
TRBJ1-1 . TRBV18 . CASSASTNTEAFF TGTGCCAGCTCCGCGTCAACCAACACTGAAGCTTTCTTT
TRBJ2-7 . TRBV28 . CASRQGRSYEQYF TGTGCCAGCAGACAGGGTAGATCCTACGAGCAGTACTTC
TRBJ2-4 . TRBV4-1 . CASSPPPPDAKNIQYF TGCGCCAGCAGCCCCCCTCCGCCAGATGCCAAAAACATTCAGTACTTC
TRBJ1-1 . TRBV18 . CASRLTRTEAFF TGTGCCAGCCGCCTTACACGTACTGAAGCTTTCTTT
TRBJ2-2 TRBD2 TRBV24-1 . CATMGEGNTGELFF TGTGCCACCATGGGGGAGGGGAACACCGGGGAGCTGTTTTTT
TRBJ2-1 TRBD2 TRBV5-1 . CASSSGTSGGALNEQFF TGCGCCAGCAGCTCCGGGACTAGCGGGGGGGCCCTCAATGAGCAGTTCTTC
TRBJ2-5 TRBD2 TRBV9 . CASSAGLEETQYF TGTGCCAGCAGCGCGGGACTAGAAGAGACCCAGTACTTC
TRBJ2-7 TRBD1 TRBV3-1/TRBV3-2 . CASSSDRSSYEQYF TGTGCCAGCAGTTCGGACAGGTCCTCCTACGAGCAGTACTTC
TRBJ2-1 . TRBV19 . CASSAGQTYNEQFF TGTGCCAGTAGTGCGGGACAGACTTACAATGAGCAGTTCTTC
TRBJ1-3 . TRBV3-1/TRBV3-2 . CASSQEGVRGAGGNTIYF TGTGCCAGCAGCCAAGAAGGCGTGAGGGGCGCGGGGGGAAACACCATATATTTT
TRBJ1-3 TRBD1 TRBV7-9 . CASSPAGTGGNTIYF TGTGCCAGCAGCCCAGCTGGGACAGGGGGAAACACCATATATTTT
TRBJ2-3 . TRBV6-1 . CASSVQGWVLVGTQYF TGTGCCAGCAGTGTACAGGGCTGGGTCTTAGTGGGTACGCAGTATTTT
TRBJ1-2 . TRBV28 . CASSLTVLRGYTF TGTGCCAGCAGTTTAACAGTCCTTAGGGGCTACACCTTC
TRBJ1-2 . TRBV7-9 . CASSLRLDGYTF TGTGCCAGCAGCTTGAGGTTAGATGGCTACACCTTC
TRBJ1-5 . TRBV15 . CATSRKQWGAEQPQHF TGTGCCACCAGCAGAAAACAGTGGGGCGCCGAGCAGCCCCAGCATTTT
TRBJ2-7 . TRBV28 few CASRGDTSYEQYF TGTGCCAGCAGGGGGGACACCTCCTACGAGCAGTACTTC
TRBJ1-1 TRBD1 TRBV11-3 . CASSQDRGRAFF TGTGCCAGCAGCCAGGACAGGGGGCGTGCTTTCTTT
TRBJ2-7 TRBD1 TRBV7-2 once CASSIPGTGVHEQYF TGTGCCAGCAGCATCCCCGGGACAGGGGTTCACGAGCAGTACTTC
TRBJ2-3 . TRBV4-3 once CASSRTGRLSTDTQYF TGCGCCAGCAGCCGAACAGGGAGACTGAGCACAGATACGCAGTATTTT
TRBJ1-5 TRBD1 TRBV19 . CARTGDSNQPQHF TGTGCCAGAACAGGGGATAGCAATCAGCCCCAGCATTTT
TRBJ2-2 TRBD1 TRBV29-1 . CSVGTGPNTGELFF TGCAGCGTTGGGACAGGGCCGAACACCGGGGAGCTGTTTTTT
TRBJ1-2 . TRBV18 . CASSPFRLTYGYTF TGTGCCAGCTCACCGTTCAGGCTAACGTATGGCTACACCTTC
TRBJ2-7 . TRBV5-4 . CASSSVSSRSANEQYF TGTGCCAGCAGCTCCGTCTCGTCTAGGAGTGCCAACGAGCAGTACTTC
TRBJ2-3 . TRBV5-1 . CASSVQQPSTDTQYF TGCGCCAGCAGCGTACAACAGCCTAGCACAGATACGCAGTATTTT
TRBJ2-1 TRBD2 TRBV19 . CASSIGGGLNNEQFF TGTGCCAGTAGTATCGGCGGGGGGCTAAACAATGAGCAGTTCTTC
TRBJ2-2 . TRBV24-1 . CATSDSVRQGGTGELFF TGTGCCACCAGTGATTCCGTACGGCAGGGGGGAACCGGGGAGCTGTTTTTT
TRBJ2-7 TRBD2 TRBV28 . CASIARAGDSYEQYF TGTGCCAGCATCGCTCGAGCGGGGGACTCCTACGAGCAGTACTTC
TRBJ2-7 . TRBV5-1 . CASSLVPGSQYEQYF TGCGCCAGCAGCTTGGTCCCAGGAAGCCAGTACGAGCAGTACTTC
TRBJ2-2 . TRBV5-1 . CASSLGGTVNTGELFF TGCGCCAGCAGCTTGGGCGGGACGGTGAACACCGGGGAGCTGTTTTTT
TRBJ1-2 . TRBV10-1 . CASSKDFYGYTF TGCGCCAGCAGTAAAGACTTCTATGGCTACACCTTC
TRBJ2-7 TRBD1 TRBV24-1 . CATRVGQGAVLYEQYF TGTGCCACCAGGGTGGGACAGGGGGCCGTACTCTACGAGCAGTACTTC
TRBJ1-5 . TRBV3-1/TRBV3-2 . CASSPSGGRLSNQPQHF TGTGCCAGCAGCCCTTCTGGAGGCCGACTTAGCAATCAGCCCCAGCATTTT